The 12 T cell receptor beta chains presented below share a single source sample, sequenced in a study of T cell responses to AZD1222 COVID-19 vaccine. Some clones are missing from TCRdb's copy, which holds only in-frame ones; the method was immunoSEQ multiplex PCR. This repertoire shows 85,000 to 100,000 clones, 85% to 90% found once; its top ten account for approximately 5.2%. Sequenced material: peripheral blood, taken 28 days after the second AZD1222 dose. The receptors here all came from an adult who received the AZD1222 COVID-19 vaccine.

J is TRBJ1-4 and V is TRBV6-5, with D possibly matching TRBD1 (5 bases). The CDR3 runs 14 residues. Germline CDR1 is MNHEY and CDR2 is SVGAGI. Trimming took 5 bases from V and 8 from J, leaving 15 bases between them. CDR3 in amino acids: CASSPGSLREKLFF. The CDR3 DNA sequence: TGTGCCAGCAGTCCAGGGAGCCTGAGGGAAAAACTGTTTTTT.

This sequence joins TRBV11-3 and TRBJ1-1; D call uncertain. Trimming stripped 4 bases from V and 4 bases from J, with 10 bases between. Germline CDR1 is SGHNT and CDR2 is YENEEA. This CDR3 has 13 amino acids. The CDR3 DNA reads TGTGCCAGCAGCTCTAGGGAAGGCACTGAAGCTTTCTTT. Its protein product is CASSSREGTEAFF. Full variable domain (outside the CDR3, taken from reference TRBV11-3 and TRBJ1-1): EAGVVQSPRYKIIEKKQPVAFWCNPISGHNTLYWYLQNLGQGPELLIRYENEEAVDDSQLPKDRFSAERLKGVDSTLKIQPAELGDSAVYLCASSSREGTEAFFGQGTRLTVV.

V gene TRBV3-1 (or the pseudogene TRBV3-2) combines with J gene TRBJ1-2; no clear D. Germline V gives CDR1 LGHDT, CDR2 YNNKEL (reference sequence). This CDR3 region has 12 residues. The V and J ends lost 2 bases and 7 bases respectively, with 8 bases between them. The CDR3 spells CASSQSEVGYTF. CDR3 coding DNA: TGTGCCAGCAGCCAATCGGAGGTTGGCTACACCTTC.

The gene calls are TRBV12-5 and TRBJ1-1, with D possibly being TRBD1 (5 bases). V lost 2 bases and J lost 10, with 11 bases in between. Germline CDR1 is LGHNT and CDR2 is FRNRAP. The CDR3 is 12 amino acids. The CDR3 nucleotides read TGTGCTAGTGGTTTGCCACGGGGGGGAGCTTTCTTT. Protein product: CASGLPRGGAFF.

The V call is TRBV6-5, the J call TRBJ2-7; 10 bases match TRBD1. Unmatched junction bases numbered 1, after V lost 4 bases and J lost 1 base. Germline V gene data show CDR1 as MNHEY and CDR2 as SVGAGI. The CDR3 consists of 14 residues. CDR3 sequence: CASSSGQGSYEQYF. The CDR3 bases are TGTGCCAGCAGTTCGGGACAGGGGTCCTACGAGCAGTACTTC.

This sequence joins TRBV19 and TRBJ1-6; D unresolved. V lost 4 bases, J lost 7 bases, and 14 bases lay in between. Germline V gene lookup returns CDR1 LNHDA and CDR2 SQIVND (reference sequence). The CDR3 loop spans 15 amino acids. CDR3 loop: CASSTPDWVNSPLHF. Here the CDR3 DNA reads TGTGCCAGTAGTACCCCGGATTGGGTCAATTCACCCCTCCACTTT.

This rearrangement joins TRBV14 to TRBJ1-6, with a tentative D call TRBD1 (5 bases). CDR1 is SGHDN, CDR2 FVKESK, per germline. Between the trimmed V and J ends, which lost 4 bases and 7 bases, there was a span of 14 bases. The CDR3 spans 15 residues. The CDR3 coding sequence is TGTGCCAGCAGCCCAGGCCCAGGGACGAATTCACCCCTCCACTTT. This translates into CASSPGPGTNSPLHF.

The V call is TRBV19, the J call TRBJ2-2; 8 bases line up with TRBD1. The J segment lost 4 bases and the V segment lost 6 bases, leaving 7 bases of the junction unmatched. Germline V CDR1 and CDR2: LNHDA, SQIVND (reference sequence). The CDR3 is made up of 15 amino acids. CDR3 residues: CASRAGTGFTGELFF. The CDR3 coding sequence is TGTGCCAGTAGGGCCGGGACAGGATTCACCGGGGAGCTGTTTTTT.

The V gene is TRBV19, the J gene TRBJ1-2, with D tentatively TRBD1 (6 bases). CDR3 length equals 14 residues. V was shortened by 4 bases and J by 4 bases, with 13 bases between the two germline ends. Germline CDR1 is LNHDA and CDR2 is SQIVND (reference sequence). CDR3 protein: CASSRETGAYGYTF. The CDR3 DNA reads as TGTGCCAGTAGTAGGGAGACAGGAGCCTATGGCTACACCTTC. Variable domain in full (rest from reference TRBV19 and TRBJ1-2): DGGITQSPKYLFRKEGQNVTLSCEQNLNHDAMYWYRQDPGQGLRLIYYSQIVNDFQKGDIAEGYSVSREKKESFPLTVTSAQKNPTAFYLCASSRETGAYGYTFGSGTRLTVV.

V usage is TRBV2 and J usage is TRBJ2-1; 9 bases agree with TRBD2. V dropped 6 bases and J dropped 3; count of bases not matched to a gene: 6. Germline-derived CDR1 and CDR2 are SNHLY and FYNNEI. The CDR3 is 15 amino acids. As DNA, the CDR3 is TGTGCCAGCAGCCGAGCGGGGGGACTCTACAATGAGCAGTTCTTC. It codes for CASSRAGGLYNEQFF.

This clone was observed once. This chain connects TRBV6-5 to TRBJ2-2; 7 nucleotides line up with TRBD1. J lost 0 bases, V lost 7 bases, and 5 bases had no gene match. Germline CDR1 reads MNHEY; CDR2 reads SVGAGI. CDR3 size: 15 residues. CDR3 residues: CASTRDSPNTGELFF. The CDR3 region has the DNA TGTGCCAGCACCCGGGACAGCCCGAACACCGGGGAGCTGTTTTTT.

The chain is built from TRBV5-4 and TRBJ1-2, with unresolved D. Germline lookup yields CDR1 SGHNT and CDR2 YYREEE (reference sequence). V was cut by 4 bases and J by 0 bases, with 10 bases left in between. The CDR3 totals 14 residues. The CDR3, as DNA: TGTGCCAGCAGCAGCTATGGGGCTAACTATGGCTACACCTTC. This gives the protein CASSSYGANYGYTF.